Below, one T cell receptor (beta chain) is given with its context. Its antigen is not yet known. No per-base quality is available; no much larger clone lies one base away. In light of the paper, this sample's time point label describes: time of PML onset. The intended sense of this specimen's treatment or condition label: on natalizumab therapy at sampling. Diagnosis of PML relied on clinical and MRI findings, with confirmation coming from detection of JC virus DNA in cerebrospinal fluid. Among the natalizumab-treated patients, PML showed up after anywhere between about 16 and 60 months of natalizumab therapy. Every listed patient had received interferon beta before, and every PML patient was female. Blood samples for T3 were taken at PML onset. Ficoll-Hypaque density gradient centrifugation was used to isolate peripheral blood mononuclear cells. Taken from the germline V gene, the CDR1 and CDR2 loops are SGHTA and FQGNSA. V has 4 bases trimmed and J has 0 bases trimmed; junction bases matching no gene number 12. CDR3 length: 19 amino acids, cysteine to phenylalanine. The kept DNA is CDR3 alone, 57 bases in frame from the first base.

This entry comes from a study of multiple sclerosis patients with progressive multifocal leukoencephalopathy (dated by TCRdb to about 2019). Regarding the research as a whole: Peripheral T and B cells were examined in MS patients who developed PML (4 under natalizumab, 1 after alemtuzumab) and in treated patients who did not develop PML. A couple of patients on natalizumab who later developed PML were tracked over time from before therapy, through 6 and 12 months, up to PML onset. The goal was to find JC virus-specific or public T-cell expansions that arose at the time of PML onset.

Overall results and qualifications from the work: When PML developed, neither common TRBV or TRBJ gene usage nor preferential TRBV-TRBJ pairings were detected. Only PML patients had TRB clones above 0.5% frequency, but the clones expanded at PML onset were already present before and during natalizumab therapy. Most PML patients had lower normalized Shannon entropy, suggesting less diverse TRB repertoires, while values in the natalizumab-treated controls sat near 1. With only a small, descriptive cohort, it remained unclear whether the findings reflect JC virus infection or general immunocompromise. Analysis was restricted to peripheral blood, although for natalizumab-associated PML, cerebrospinal fluid or brain lymphocytes might be more informative.

The immunoSEQ two-step multiplex PCR at survey-level depth was used to amplify TRB CDR3 regions from genomic DNA. Each PCR was spiked with synthetic inline TR CDR3 controls spanning all V-J pairings to estimate template counts and remove amplification bias. Reads were processed so that amplification and sequencing bias were reduced, and quantification was performed against synthetic TR CDR3 analogs. Under the source paper's analysis protocol: Raw data were processed in ImmunoSEQ Analyzer, with out-of-frame sequences and CDR3s containing stop codons removed, and gene names were assigned according to IMGT nomenclature. Normalized Shannon entropy, defined as 1 minus Pielou's evenness, was used to summarize repertoire diversity. TRB sequences were considered identical only when V gene, J gene and CDR3 were shared. Public PML clonotypes were CDR3s shared by two or more PML-onset samples but absent earlier, in controls, and in public databases. CDR3 amino acid composition by position was analyzed with Skylign using the observed count method. This is the immuneACCESS table as TCRdb keeps it, with only in-frame sequences that have V and J called. A part of the clones is gone; compared with another copy, unresolved V genes explain less than half, and the rest is unexplained. Clonal size and the V and J genes are those of that table, whereas D and trimming came from the DNA. The sample table shows 30,000 or so clones, and roughly 85% are seen once. The ten largest clonotypes hold over 10% of the sample.

The sequence was collected from a woman in her 30s with progressive multifocal leukoencephalopathy. Here the sequenced sample was PBMCs, taken from a patient treated with natalizumab. This chain joins TRBV7-2 to TRBJ1-6; 7 central bases correspond to TRBD1. The sequence in DNA is TGTGCCAGCAGCTCAAATGACAGGGCGACGATCTCCTATAATTCACCCCTCCACTTT. It translates to CASSSNDRATISYNSPLHF.